This entry describes one T cell receptor (beta chain). Time point noted: pre-treatment baseline. These data are taken from a study of blood T cell dynamics during melanoma immunotherapy. As for the study in general: Metastatic melanoma patients received first-line pembrolizumab or nivolumab plus ipilimumab.

Per the germline V gene, CDR1 is ENHRY and CDR2 is SYGVKD. The CDR3 loop spans 15 amino acids. After removal of 7 bases from V and 8 bases from J, the junction contained 9 bases not matched to a gene. Using immunoSEQ multiplex PCR, the repertoire was profiled, and TCRdb retains in-frame clones only, with some absent. The repertoire consists of some 9,900 clones, with 89% occurring once and the leading ten covering 7.4%. The chain links TRBV10-3 to TRBJ2-1; 12 bases align to TRBD2. Sequencing used blood, obtained from a patient treated with checkpoint blockade. The source is a human donor with melanoma. CDR3 nucleotide sequence: TGTGCCATCAACGTGCGACTAGCGGGAGTCCATGAGCAGTTCTTC. Protein sequence: CAINVRLAGVHEQFF.